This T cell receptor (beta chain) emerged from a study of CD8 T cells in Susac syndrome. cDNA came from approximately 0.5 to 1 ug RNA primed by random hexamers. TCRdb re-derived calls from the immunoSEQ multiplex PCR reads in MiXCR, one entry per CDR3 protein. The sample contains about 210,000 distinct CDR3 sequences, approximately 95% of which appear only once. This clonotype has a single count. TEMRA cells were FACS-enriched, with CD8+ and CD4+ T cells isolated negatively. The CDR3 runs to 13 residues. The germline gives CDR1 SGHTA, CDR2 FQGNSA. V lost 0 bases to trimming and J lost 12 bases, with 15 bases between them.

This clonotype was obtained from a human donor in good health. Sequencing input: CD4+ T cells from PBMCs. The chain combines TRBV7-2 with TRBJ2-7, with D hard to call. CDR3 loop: CASSLARTEPLYV. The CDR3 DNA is TGTGCCAGCAGCTTAGCGCGGACGGAGCCTCTGTACGTC.